What follows are 9 T cell receptor beta chains derived from one specimen sequenced in a study of blood T cell repertoires in COVID-19. Only in-frame clones appear in the TCRdb table, and some are missing; sequencing was by immunoSEQ multiplex PCR. The sample has about 330,000 clones; approximately 88% are singletons. The sample comprised PBMCs or T cells enriched from blood (not recorded which). These receptors were collected from a man aged 25-45 years who had recovered from COVID-19.

V is TRBV6-5 and J is TRBJ1-2; 7 bases match TRBD1. This CDR3 region has 12 residues. Germline assignment: CDR1 MNHEY and CDR2 SVGAGI. V gave up 10 bases and J gave up 7 bases; unmatched junction bases: 9. The CDR3 here is CATNDRVSGYTF. CDR3 bases: TGTGCCACCAACGACAGGGTGTCTGGCTACACCTTC.

This clone has only a few counts. The V call is TRBV12-3 or TRBV12-4, the J call TRBJ1-1; a possible D gene is TRBD1 (5 bases). V lost 6 bases, J lost 0 bases, and 8 bases lay in between. The CDR3 has 13 residues. CDR3: CASRGQLNTEAFF. The CDR3 region has the DNA TGTGCCAGCAGGGGGCAGTTGAACACTGAAGCTTTCTTT.

V and J are TRBV6-5 and TRBJ2-7, with 9 bases fitting TRBD1. This CDR3 region has 15 residues. Germline CDR1 and CDR2: MNHEY and SVGAGI. V was clipped by 2 bases and J by 4 bases; unmatched bases: 6. The CDR3 sequence: CASSYPGTGRYEQYF. The CDR3 DNA sequence: TGTGCCAGCAGTTACCCCGGGACAGGGCGATACGAGCAGTACTTC.

This chain connects TRBV6-1 to TRBJ2-7, with D maybe TRBD2 (6 bases). CDR1 and CDR2 (germline): MNHNS, SASEGT. The CDR3 runs 13 residues. V was pared by 3 bases and J by 3 bases, with 9 bases between. The DNA of the CDR3 is TGTGCCAGCAGTGATGGAGGGTTCTACGAGCAGTACTTC. Its protein is CASSDGGFYEQYF.

This clone was detected only a few times. CDR3 amino acids: CATSDRTGNYGYTF. The DNA for the CDR3 is TGTGCCACCAGTGATAGGACGGGGAACTATGGCTACACCTTC. The V and J genes are TRBV24-1 and TRBJ1-2; the D is unclear. The germline V gene encodes CDR1 KGHDR and CDR2 SFDVKD. The CDR3 is 14 residues long. V was pared by 3 bases and J by 2 bases, with 9 bases between.

This clone was found a few times. The J gene is TRBJ1-4, the V gene TRBV4-2; 9 positions match TRBD1. V trimming: 4 bases; J trimming: 7 bases; junction bases outside the gene matches: 7. Germline CDR1 and CDR2: LGHNA and YNFKEQ. There are 15 residues in the CDR3. The CDR3, as DNA: TGTGCCAGCAGCCGATCGACAGGGGGATCTGAAAAACTGTTTTTT. Its protein is CASSRSTGGSEKLFF.

This clone has just a few counts. The identical CDR3 is also encoded by other nucleotide sequences in the sample. J is TRBJ2-7 and V is TRBV9, with 7 bases aligning to TRBD1. This CDR3 contains 14 residues. Trimming at V came to 0 bases and at J to 0 bases, leaving 0 bases not matched to a gene. The germline V gene encodes CDR1 SGDLS and CDR2 YYNGEE. The CDR3 is CASSVGDSSYEQYF. The CDR3 DNA is TGTGCCAGCAGCGTAGGGGACAGCTCCTACGAGCAGTACTTC.

The V gene is TRBV5-1, the J gene TRBJ2-7; 12 bases fit TRBD1. Germline CDR1 reads SGHRS; CDR2 reads YFSETQ. Trimming at V came to 4 bases and at J to 3 bases, leaving 5 bases not matched to a gene. The CDR3 has 15 residues. The CDR3 sequence is CASSAGTGGIYEQYF. In nucleotides, the CDR3 is TGCGCCAGCAGCGCGGGGACAGGGGGCATCTACGAGCAGTACTTC. The full variable domain, with the rest looked up from reference TRBV5-1 and TRBJ2-7, is KAGVTQTPRYLIKTRGQQVTLSCSPISGHRSVSWYQQTPGQGLQFLFEYFSETQRNKGNFPGRFSGRQFSNSRSEMNVSTLELGDSALYLCASSAGTGGIYEQYFGPGTRLTVT.

The chain links TRBV19 to TRBJ1-5, with a weak D call TRBD1 (5 bases). The CDR3 contains 14 residues. Germline lookup yields CDR1 LNHDA and CDR2 SQIVND (reference sequence). The V gene lost 6 bases and the J gene lost 2 bases, with 11 bases spanning the gap. The CDR3 loop is CASRTQVGNQPQHF. As DNA, the CDR3 is TGTGCCAGTAGGACACAGGTGGGCAATCAGCCCCAGCATTTT.